The clone carrying this TCR beta chain has at least ten counts. Its antigen remains unidentified. Genomic DNA constituted the template upon which TCR beta VDJ and CDR3 profiling was performed. Each CDR3 protein gets one entry after TCRdb re-called the reads with MiXCR. This sample has some 170,000 distinct CDR3 sequences, with roughly 40% found just once. The V end was cut by 0 bases, the J end by 4 bases, with 9 bases between. This CDR3 is 13 amino acids long. Germline lookup yields CDR1 DFQATT and CDR2 SNEGSKA (reference sequence). This entry belongs to a study of CD8+CD57+ T cells in acquired aplastic anemia. Study summary: The average for DNA from sorted CD4+ and CD8+ cells was 3 to 3.5 ug.

Findings and limits, study-wide: Patients and healthy controls showed no significant CD8+ Simpson's diversity difference. Patients and controls shared twenty-nine CD8+ CDR3 sequences, highly expressed in patients.

The sequence was obtained from a human donor in good health. Source material: sorted CD4+, CD8+, or CD8+CD57+ T cells (not recorded which) from PBMCs. The chain joins TRBV20-1 to TRBJ1-1, with unresolved D. The CDR3 coding sequence is TGCAGTGCTAGAGATCTTTCGGGCACTGAAGCTTTCTTT. Translated, it gives CSARDLSGTEAFF.